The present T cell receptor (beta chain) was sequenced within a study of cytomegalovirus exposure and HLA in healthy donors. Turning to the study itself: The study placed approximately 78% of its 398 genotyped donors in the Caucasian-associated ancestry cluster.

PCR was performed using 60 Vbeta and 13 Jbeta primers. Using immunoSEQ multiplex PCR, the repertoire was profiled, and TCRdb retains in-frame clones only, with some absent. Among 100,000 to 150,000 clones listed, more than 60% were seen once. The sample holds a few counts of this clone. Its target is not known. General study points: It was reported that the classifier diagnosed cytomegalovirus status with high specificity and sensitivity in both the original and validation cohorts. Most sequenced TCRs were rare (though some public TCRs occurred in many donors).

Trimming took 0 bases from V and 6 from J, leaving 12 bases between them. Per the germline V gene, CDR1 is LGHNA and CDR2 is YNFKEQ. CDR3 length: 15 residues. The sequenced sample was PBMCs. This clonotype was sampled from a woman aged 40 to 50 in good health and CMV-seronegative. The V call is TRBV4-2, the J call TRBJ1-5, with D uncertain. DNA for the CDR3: TGTGCCAGCAGCCAAGATAGTATCGGGGTTCAGCCCCAGCATTTT. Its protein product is CASSQDSIGVQPQHF.